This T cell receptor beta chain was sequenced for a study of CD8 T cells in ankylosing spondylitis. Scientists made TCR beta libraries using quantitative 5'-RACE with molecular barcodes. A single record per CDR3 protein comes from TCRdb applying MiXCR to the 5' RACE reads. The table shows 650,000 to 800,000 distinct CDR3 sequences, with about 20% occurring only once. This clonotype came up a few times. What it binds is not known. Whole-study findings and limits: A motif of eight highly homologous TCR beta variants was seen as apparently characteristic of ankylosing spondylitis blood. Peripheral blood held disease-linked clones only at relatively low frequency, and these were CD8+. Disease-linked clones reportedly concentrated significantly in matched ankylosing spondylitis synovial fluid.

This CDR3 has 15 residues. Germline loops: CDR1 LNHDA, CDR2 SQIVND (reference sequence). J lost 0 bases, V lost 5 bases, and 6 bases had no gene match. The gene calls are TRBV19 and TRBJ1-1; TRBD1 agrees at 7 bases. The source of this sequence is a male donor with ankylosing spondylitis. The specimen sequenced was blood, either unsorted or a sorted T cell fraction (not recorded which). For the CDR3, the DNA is TGTGCCAGTAGTCCTTACAGGGGTTTGAACACTGAAGCTTTCTTT. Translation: CASSPYRGLNTEAFF.